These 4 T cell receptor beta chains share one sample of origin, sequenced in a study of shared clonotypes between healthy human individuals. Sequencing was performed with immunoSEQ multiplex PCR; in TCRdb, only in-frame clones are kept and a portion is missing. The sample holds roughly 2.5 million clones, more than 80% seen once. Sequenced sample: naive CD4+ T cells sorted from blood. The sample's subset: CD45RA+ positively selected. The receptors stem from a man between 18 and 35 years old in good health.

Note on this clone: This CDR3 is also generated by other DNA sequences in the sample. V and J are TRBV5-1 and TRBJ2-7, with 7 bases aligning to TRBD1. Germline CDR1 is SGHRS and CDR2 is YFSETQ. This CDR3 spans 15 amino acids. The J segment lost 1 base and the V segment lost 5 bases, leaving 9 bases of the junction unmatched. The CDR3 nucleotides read TGCGCCAGCAGTCCAAGACAGGGAGTTTCCTACGAGCAGTACTTC. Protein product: CASSPRQGVSYEQYF.

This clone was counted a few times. CDR3 sequence reads: CASEGQTYGYTF. CDR3 nucleotides: TGTGCCAGCGAGGGACAGACCTATGGCTACACCTTC. The V gene is TRBV19, the J gene TRBJ1-2; 7 nucleotides line up with TRBD1. The CDR3 extends over 12 amino acids. V lost 9 bases, J lost 4 bases, and 5 bases stayed unmatched. Germline lookup yields CDR1 LNHDA and CDR2 SQIVND (reference sequence).

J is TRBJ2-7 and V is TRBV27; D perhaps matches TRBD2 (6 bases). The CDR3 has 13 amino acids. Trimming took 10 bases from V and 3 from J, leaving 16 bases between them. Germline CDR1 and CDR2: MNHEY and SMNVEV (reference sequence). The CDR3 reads CAISTGVVYEQYF. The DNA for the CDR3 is TGTGCCATCTCCACGGGGGTTGTCTACGAGCAGTACTTC.

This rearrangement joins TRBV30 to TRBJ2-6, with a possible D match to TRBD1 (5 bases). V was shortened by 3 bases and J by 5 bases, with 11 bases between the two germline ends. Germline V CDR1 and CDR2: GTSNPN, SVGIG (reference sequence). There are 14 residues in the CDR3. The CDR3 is CAWSSGSRANVLTF. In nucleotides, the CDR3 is TGTGCCTGGAGCTCAGGGTCTAGGGCCAACGTCCTGACTTTC.